The rows below give T cell receptor beta chains drawn from one sample of a study of follicular helper T cells after annual influenza vaccination. Generated by immunoSEQ multiplex PCR, the TCRdb table keeps only in-frame clones and is missing some. The repertoire includes 25,000 to 35,000 clones, about four fifths of them detected once, and about 1.2% sits in the top ten. Source: CXCR5+ CD38- circulating T follicular helper cells from blood, taken on the day of influenza vaccination. The receptors originated from an adult who received the influenza vaccine. CDR3s include the opening cysteine and the closing phenylalanine or tryptophan. A D gene is named only where the DNA matches it firmly. Where a row states a size, it is once, few, many or the class of an expanded clone; other rows omit it.

NA TRBJ2-3 TRBV28 NA 13 TGTGCCAGCAGTTTAGTTCTCACAGATACGCAGTATTTT CASSLVLTDTQYF
NA TRBJ2-1 TRBV6-1 NA 13 TGTGCCAGTGTGAACCAAAACAACAATGAGCAGTTCTTC CASVNQNNNEQFF
NA TRBJ1-1 TRBV6-1 NA 14 TGTGCCAGCACCTTTCGGTGGGGGGACACTGAAGCTTTCTTT CASTFRWGDTEAFF
NA TRBJ2-5 TRBV5-1 NA 15 TGCGCCAGCAGCGCTCCGACTATCCCTAAAGAGACCCAGTACTTC CASSAPTIPKETQYF
NA TRBJ2-1 TRBV2 NA 12 TGTGCCAGCAGATCTACGGGGAATGAGCAGTTCTTC CASRSTGNEQFF
TRBD1 TRBJ1-1 TRBV2 NA 15 TGTGCCAGCAGTGGAGACAGGGCGGGGAACACTGAAGCTTTCTTT CASSGDRAGNTEAFF
NA TRBJ2-7 TRBV5-1 NA 12 TGCGCCAGCAGCGCTTCCCGGTACGAGCAGTACTTC CASSASRYEQYF
TRBD1 TRBJ1-5 TRBV28 NA 15 TGTGCCAGCAGTTCGGGACAGGGCTTGAATCAGCCCCAGCATTTT CASSSGQGLNQPQHF
TRBD1 TRBJ2-7 TRBV7-9 NA 14 TGTGCCAGCAGCTCCTCGGGACAGACCTACGAGCAGTACTTC CASSSSGQTYEQYF
TRBD2 TRBJ2-2 TRBV6-4 NA 17 TGTGCCAGCAGTATCATTAGCGGGAGGGGGGACACCGGGGAGCTGTTTTTT CASSIISGRGDTGELFF
NA TRBJ1-5 TRBV30 NA 14 TGTGCCGCCCGGGGAGGTGCGTCCGCGTCGCCCCAGCATTTT CAARGGASASPQHF
TRBD1 TRBJ2-2 TRBV19 NA 15 TGTGCCAGTAGTCTAAGGACAGGGAGCACCGGGGAGCTGTTTTTT CASSLRTGSTGELFF
NA TRBJ1-1 TRBV14 NA 13 TGTGCCAGCAGCCAAGTCCTAAACACTGAAGCTTTCTTT CASSQVLNTEAFF
NA TRBJ2-7 TRBV2 NA 13 TGTGCCAGCGGAGCTATGAGGCGTGGCGAGCAGTACTTC CASGAMRRGEQYF
TRBD1 TRBJ1-2 TRBV18 NA 13 TGTGCCAGCTCACAACAGGGGGACTATGGCTACACCTTC CASSQQGDYGYTF
NA TRBJ2-3 TRBV5-1 NA 16 TGCGCCAGCAGCTTGGGACACGGGGGAGACACAGATACGCAGTATTTT CASSLGHGGDTDTQYF
NA TRBJ2-5 TRBV7-8 NA 12 TGTGCCAGCAGCCGGGAGAGGGAGACCCAGTACTTC CASSRERETQYF
NA TRBJ2-5 TRBV19 few 11 TGTGCCAGTAGTCCCGGAGAGACCCAGTACTTC CASSPGETQYF
NA TRBJ1-5 TRBV5-4 once 16 TGTGCCAGCAGCTTGGTGCGGGGGGGCCGGGGAGATACGCAGCATTTT CASSLVRGGRGDTQHF
NA TRBJ1-6 TRBV7-2 few 14 TGTGCCAGCAGCTTAGGCCCAGATAATTCACCCCTCCACTTT CASSLGPDNSPLHF
TRBD2 TRBJ2-2 TRBV27 NA 18 TGTGCCAGCAGTACCTCTTTTGGCGGGAGGATTGACACCGGGGAGCTGTTTTTT CASSTSFGGRIDTGELFF
NA TRBJ1-2 TRBV6-1 NA 12 TGTGCCAGCACCTCACAGAACTATGGCTACACCTTC CASTSQNYGYTF
NA TRBJ2-2 TRBV7-7 few 15 TGTGCTAGCAAATCAGGGCAGTTAGACACCGGGGAGCTGTTTTTT CASKSGQLDTGELFF